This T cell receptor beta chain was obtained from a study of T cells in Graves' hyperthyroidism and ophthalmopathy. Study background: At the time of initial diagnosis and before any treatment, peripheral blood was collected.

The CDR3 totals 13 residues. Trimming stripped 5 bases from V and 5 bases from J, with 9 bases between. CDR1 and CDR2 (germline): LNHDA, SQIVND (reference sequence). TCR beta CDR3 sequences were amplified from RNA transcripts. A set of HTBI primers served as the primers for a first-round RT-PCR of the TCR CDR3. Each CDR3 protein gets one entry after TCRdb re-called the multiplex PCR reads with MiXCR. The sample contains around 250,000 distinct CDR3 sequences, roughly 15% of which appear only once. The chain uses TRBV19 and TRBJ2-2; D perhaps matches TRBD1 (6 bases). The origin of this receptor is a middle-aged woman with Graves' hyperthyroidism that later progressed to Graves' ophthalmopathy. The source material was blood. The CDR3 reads CASSDRKTGELFF. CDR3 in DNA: TGTGCCAGTAGTGACAGGAAGACCGGGGAGCTGTTTTTT.